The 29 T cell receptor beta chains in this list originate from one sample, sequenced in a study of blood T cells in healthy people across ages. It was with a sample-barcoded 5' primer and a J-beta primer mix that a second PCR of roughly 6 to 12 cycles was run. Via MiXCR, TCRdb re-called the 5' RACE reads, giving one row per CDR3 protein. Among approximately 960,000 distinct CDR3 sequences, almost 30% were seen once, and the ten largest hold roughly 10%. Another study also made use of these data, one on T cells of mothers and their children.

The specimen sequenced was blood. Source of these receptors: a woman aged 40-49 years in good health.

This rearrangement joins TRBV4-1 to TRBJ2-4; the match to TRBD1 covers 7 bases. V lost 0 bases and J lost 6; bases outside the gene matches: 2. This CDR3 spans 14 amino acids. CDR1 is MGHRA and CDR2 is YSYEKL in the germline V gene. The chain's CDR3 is CASSQDNRGNIQYF. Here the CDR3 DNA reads TGCGCCAGCAGCCAAGATAACAGGGGAAACATTCAGTACTTC.

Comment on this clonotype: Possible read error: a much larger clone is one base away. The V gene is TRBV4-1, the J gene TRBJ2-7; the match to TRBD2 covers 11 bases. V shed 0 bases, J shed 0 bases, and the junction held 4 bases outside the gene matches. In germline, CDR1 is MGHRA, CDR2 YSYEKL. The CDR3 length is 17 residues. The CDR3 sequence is CASSQERLAGSSYEQYF. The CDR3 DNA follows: TGCGCCAGCAGCCAAGAGAGACTAGCGGGGAGCTCCTACGAGCAGTACTTC.

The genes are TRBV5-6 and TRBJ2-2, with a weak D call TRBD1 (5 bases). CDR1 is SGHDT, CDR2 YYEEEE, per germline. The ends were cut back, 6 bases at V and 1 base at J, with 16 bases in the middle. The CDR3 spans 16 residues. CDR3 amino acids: CASTQTKTGNTGELFF. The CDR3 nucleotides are TGTGCCAGCACCCAAACCAAAACAGGGAACACCGGGGAGCTGTTTTTT.

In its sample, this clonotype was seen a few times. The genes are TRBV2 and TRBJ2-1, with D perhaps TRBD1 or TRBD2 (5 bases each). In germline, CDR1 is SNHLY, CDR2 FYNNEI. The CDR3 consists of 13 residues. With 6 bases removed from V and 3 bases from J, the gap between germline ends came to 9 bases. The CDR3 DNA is TGTGCCAGCAGCTGGGACGGCTACAATGAGCAGTTCTTC. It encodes CASSWDGYNEQFF.

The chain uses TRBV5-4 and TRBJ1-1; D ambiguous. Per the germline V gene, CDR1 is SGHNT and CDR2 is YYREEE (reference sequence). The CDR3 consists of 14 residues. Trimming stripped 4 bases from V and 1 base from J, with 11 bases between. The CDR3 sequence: CASSGRWGNTEAFF. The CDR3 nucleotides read TGTGCCAGCAGCGGTCGGTGGGGGAACACTGAAGCTTTCTTT. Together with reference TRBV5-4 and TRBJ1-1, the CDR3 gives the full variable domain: ETGVTQSPTHLIKTRGQQVTLRCSSQSGHNTVSWYQQALGQGPQFIFQYYREEENGRGNFPPRFSGLQFPNYSSELNVNALELDDSALYLCASSGRWGNTEAFFGQGTRLTVV.

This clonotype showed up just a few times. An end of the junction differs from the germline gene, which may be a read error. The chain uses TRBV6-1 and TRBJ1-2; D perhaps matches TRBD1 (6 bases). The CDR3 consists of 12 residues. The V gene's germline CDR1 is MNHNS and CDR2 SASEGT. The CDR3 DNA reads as TGTGCTGGCGCCCAGGGGCACTATGACTACACCTTC. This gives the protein CAGAQGHYDYTF.

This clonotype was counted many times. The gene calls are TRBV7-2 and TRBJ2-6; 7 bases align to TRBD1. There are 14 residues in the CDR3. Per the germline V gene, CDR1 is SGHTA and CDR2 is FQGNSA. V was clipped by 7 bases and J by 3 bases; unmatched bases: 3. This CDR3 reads CASTQGVGANVLTF. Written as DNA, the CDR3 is TGTGCCAGCACCCAGGGGGTTGGGGCCAACGTCCTGACTTTC.

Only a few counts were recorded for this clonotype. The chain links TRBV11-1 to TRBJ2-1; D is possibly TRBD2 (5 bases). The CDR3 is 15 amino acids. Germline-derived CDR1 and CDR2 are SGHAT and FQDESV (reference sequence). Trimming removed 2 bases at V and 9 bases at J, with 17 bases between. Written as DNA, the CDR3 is TGTGCCAGCAGCTTAACGCTGCGTCTTGGAGGTGAGCAGTTCTTC. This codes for CASSLTLRLGGEQFF.

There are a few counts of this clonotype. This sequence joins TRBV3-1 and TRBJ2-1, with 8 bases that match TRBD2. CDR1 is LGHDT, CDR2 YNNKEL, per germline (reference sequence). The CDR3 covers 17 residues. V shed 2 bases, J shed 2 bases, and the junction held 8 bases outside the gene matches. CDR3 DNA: TGTGCCAGCAGCCAAAAAAGCGGGGGCCCTACCTACAATGAGCAGTTCTTC. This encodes CASSQKSGGPTYNEQFF.

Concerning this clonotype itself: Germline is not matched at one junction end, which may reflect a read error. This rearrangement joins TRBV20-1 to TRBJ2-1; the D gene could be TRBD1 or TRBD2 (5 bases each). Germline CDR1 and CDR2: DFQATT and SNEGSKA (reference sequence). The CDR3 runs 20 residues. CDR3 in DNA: TGCAGTGCCCGAGGAGTCGGACAAGCGGAACACTCAAACTCCTACAATGAGCAGTCCTTC. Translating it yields CSARGVGQAEHSNSYNEQSF.

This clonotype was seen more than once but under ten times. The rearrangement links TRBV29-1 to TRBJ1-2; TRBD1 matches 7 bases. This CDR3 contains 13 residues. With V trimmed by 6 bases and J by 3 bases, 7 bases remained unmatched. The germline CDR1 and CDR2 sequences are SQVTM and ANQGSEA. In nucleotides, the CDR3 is TGCAGCGTGCGACAGGGAGGGGACTATGGCTACACCTTC. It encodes CSVRQGGDYGYTF.

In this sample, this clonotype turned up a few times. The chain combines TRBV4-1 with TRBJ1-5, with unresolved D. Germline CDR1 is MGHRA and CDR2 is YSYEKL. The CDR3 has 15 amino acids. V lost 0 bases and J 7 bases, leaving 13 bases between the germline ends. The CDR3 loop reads CASSQDRSGSQPQHF. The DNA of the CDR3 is TGCGCCAGCAGCCAAGATCGGTCGGGGAGCCAGCCCCAGCATTTT.

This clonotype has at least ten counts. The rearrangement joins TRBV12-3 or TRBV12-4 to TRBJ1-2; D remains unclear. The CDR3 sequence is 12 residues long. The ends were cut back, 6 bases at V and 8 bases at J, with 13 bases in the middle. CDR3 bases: TGTGCCAGCAGCCAGACACCCGCGGGCTACACCTTC. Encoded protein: CASSQTPAGYTF.

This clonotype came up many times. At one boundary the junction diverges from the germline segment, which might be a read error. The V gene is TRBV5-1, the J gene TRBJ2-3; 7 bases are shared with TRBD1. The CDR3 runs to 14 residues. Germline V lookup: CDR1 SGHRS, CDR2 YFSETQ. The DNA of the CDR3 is TGTGCCAGCAGCCCCGGGACAGCGGCAGATACGCAGTATTTT. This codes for CASSPGTAADTQYF.

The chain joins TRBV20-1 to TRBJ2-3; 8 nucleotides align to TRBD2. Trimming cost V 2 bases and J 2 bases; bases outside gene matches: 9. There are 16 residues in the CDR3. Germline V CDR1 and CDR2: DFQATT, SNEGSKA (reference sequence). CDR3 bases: TGCAGTGCTAGACCGTCCACTAGCGGCTACACAGATACGCAGTATTTT. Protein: CSARPSTSGYTDTQYF.

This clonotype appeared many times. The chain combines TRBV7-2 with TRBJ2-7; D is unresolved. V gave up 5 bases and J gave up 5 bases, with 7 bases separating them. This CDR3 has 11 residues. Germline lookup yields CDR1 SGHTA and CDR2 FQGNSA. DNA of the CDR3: TGTGCCAGCAGCCATGTCAACGAGCAGTACTTC. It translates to CASSHVNEQYF.

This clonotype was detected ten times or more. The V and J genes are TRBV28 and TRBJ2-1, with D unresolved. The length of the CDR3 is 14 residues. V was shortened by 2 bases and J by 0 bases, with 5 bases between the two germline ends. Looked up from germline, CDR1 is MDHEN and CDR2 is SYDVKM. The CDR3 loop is CASSLLVSYNEQFF. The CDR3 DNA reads TGTGCCAGCAGTTTACTGGTCTCCTACAATGAGCAGTTCTTC.

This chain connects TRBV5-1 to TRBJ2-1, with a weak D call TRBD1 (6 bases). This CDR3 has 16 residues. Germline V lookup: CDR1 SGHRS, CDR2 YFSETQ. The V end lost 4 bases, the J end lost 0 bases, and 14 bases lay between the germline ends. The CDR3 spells CASSAYRAGSYNEQFF. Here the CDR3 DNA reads TGCGCCAGCAGCGCATACAGGGCAGGCTCCTACAATGAGCAGTTCTTC.

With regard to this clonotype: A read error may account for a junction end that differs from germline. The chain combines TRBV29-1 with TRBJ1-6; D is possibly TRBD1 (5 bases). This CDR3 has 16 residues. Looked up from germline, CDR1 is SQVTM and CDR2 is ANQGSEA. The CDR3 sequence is CSVDGEGTGLDSPPHF. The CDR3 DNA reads TGCAGCGTTGACGGGGAGGGAACAGGACTAGATTCACCCCCCCACTTT. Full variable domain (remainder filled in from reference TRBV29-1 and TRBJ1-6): SAVISQKPSRDICQRGTSLTIQCQVDSQVTMMFWYRQQPGQSLTLIATANQGSEATYESGFVIDKFPISRPNLTFSTLTVSNMSPEDSSIYLCSVDGEGTGLDSPPHFGNGTRLTVT.

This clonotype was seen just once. The CDR3 reads CSARESTEAFF. As DNA, the CDR3 is TGCAGTGCTAGAGAATCCACTGAAGCTTTCTTT. The chain couples TRBV20-1 to TRBJ1-1; D gene ambiguous. The CDR3 runs to 11 residues. V was shortened by 0 bases and J by 4 bases, with 3 bases between the two germline ends. The germline V gene has CDR1 DFQATT and CDR2 SNEGSKA (reference sequence).

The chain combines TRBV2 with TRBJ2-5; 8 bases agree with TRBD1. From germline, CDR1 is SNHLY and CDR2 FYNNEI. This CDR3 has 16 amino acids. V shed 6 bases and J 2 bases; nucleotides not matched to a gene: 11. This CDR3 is CASRYPGTGLQETQYF. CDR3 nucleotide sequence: TGTGCCAGCAGATACCCCGGGACAGGTCTTCAAGAGACCCAGTACTTC.

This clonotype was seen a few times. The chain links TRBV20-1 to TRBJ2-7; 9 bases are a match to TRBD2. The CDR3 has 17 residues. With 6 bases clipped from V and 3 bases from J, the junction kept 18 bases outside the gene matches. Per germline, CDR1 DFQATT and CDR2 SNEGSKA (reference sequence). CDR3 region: CSAHWLAGTTTGYEQYF. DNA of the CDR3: TGCAGTGCCCATTGGCTAGCGGGGACAACAACGGGCTACGAGCAGTACTTC.

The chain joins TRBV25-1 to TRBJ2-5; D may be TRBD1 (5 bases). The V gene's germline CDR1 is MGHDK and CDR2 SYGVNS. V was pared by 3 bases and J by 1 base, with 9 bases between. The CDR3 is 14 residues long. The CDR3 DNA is TGTGCCAGCAGTGACGGACATATCCAAGAGACCCAGTACTTC. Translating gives CASSDGHIQETQYF.

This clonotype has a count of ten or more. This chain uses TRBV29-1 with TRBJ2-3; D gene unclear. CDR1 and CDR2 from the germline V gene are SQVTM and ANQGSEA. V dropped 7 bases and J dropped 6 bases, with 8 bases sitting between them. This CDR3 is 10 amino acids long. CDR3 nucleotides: TGCAGCGCCCGGGCGGATACGCAGTATTTT. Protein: CSARADTQYF.

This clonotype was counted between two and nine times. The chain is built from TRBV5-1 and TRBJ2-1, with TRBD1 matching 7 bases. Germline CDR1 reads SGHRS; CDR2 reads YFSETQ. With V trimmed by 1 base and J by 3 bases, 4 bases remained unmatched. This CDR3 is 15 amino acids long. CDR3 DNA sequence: TGCGCCAGCAGCTTGACAGGGGCGATCTACAATGAGCAGTTCTTC. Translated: CASSLTGAIYNEQFF. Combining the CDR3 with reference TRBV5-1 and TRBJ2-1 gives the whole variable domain KAGVTQTPRYLIKTRGQQVTLSCSPISGHRSVSWYQQTPGQGLQFLFEYFSETQRNKGNFPGRFSGRQFSNSRSEMNVSTLELGDSALYLCASSLTGAIYNEQFFGPGTRLTVL.

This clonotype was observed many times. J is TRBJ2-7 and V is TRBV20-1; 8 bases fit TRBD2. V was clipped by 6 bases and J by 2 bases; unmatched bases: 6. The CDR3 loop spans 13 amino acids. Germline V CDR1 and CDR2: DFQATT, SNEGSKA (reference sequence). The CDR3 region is CSARSSGAYEQYF. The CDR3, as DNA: TGCAGTGCCCGGAGTAGCGGGGCCTACGAGCAGTACTTC.

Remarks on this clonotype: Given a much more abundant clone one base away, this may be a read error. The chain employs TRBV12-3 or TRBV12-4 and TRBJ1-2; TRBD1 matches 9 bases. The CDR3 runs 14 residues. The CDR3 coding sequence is TGTGCCAGCAGTCGGACAGGGGAAGACTATGGCTGCACCTTC. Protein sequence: CASSRTGEDYGCTF.

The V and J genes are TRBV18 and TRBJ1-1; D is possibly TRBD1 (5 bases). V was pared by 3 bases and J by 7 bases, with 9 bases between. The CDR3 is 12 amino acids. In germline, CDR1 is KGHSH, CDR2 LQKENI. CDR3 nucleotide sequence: TGTGCCAGCTCACCCAGGGTGGGTGAAGCTTTCTTT. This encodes CASSPRVGEAFF. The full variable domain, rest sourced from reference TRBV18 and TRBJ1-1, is NAGVMQNPRHLVRRRGQEARLRCSPMKGHSHVYWYRQLPEEGLKFMVYLQKENIIDESGMPKERFSAEFPKEGPSILRIQQVVRGDSAAYFCASSPRVGEAFFGQGTRLTVV.

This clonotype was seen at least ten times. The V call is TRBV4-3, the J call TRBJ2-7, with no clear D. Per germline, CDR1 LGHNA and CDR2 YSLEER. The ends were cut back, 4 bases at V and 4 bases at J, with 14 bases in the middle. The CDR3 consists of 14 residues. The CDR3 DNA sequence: TGCGCCAGCAGCCTTTGGATTAAAGGGTACGAGCAGTACTTC. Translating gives CASSLWIKGYEQYF.